The entry that follows covers one T cell receptor (beta chain) sequence. Its antigen is not known. Only in-frame clones appear in the TCRdb table, and some are missing; sequencing was by immunoSEQ multiplex PCR. The sample has about 15,000 clones; almost 80% are singletons. The CDR3 spans 15 residues. Germline V gives CDR1 MDHEN, CDR2 SYDVKM. Trimming took 9 bases from V and 3 from J; bases not matched to a gene: 9. The data were taken from a study of graft-versus-host responses after intestinal transplantation. The wider study: Multivisceral, liver-intestinal, or isolated intestinal grafts were transplanted into recipients. Tacrolimus plus steroids were given to all recipients for about three years, preceded by anti-thymocyte globulin induction.

Study-wide results and caveats: Peak circulating GvH clone levels tracked with early post-transplant HvG declines.

Graft-derived tissue was subjected to processing to liberate intraepithelial and lamina propria lymphocytes. The source material was ileum tissue, sampled roughly 450 days after intestinal transplant. The source of this sequence is a human patient who received an intestinal transplant, so some T cells may come from the graft donor. The chain has TRBV28 and TRBJ1-5; 9 bases line up with TRBD1. The CDR3 nucleotides read TGTGCCAGTAAGACAGGGGGGAAACTCAATCAGCCCCAGCATTTT. Amino acid sequence: CASKTGGKLNQPQHF.